This T cell receptor (beta chain) came from a study of T-cell reconstitution after alpha-beta-depleted transplantation in children. Study conclusions and caveats: For some patients, TCRbeta diversity was high at day 60 because of recipient T cells and thymic progenitors that survived. In patients about two months after transplant, alpha-beta T cells reportedly arose from several hundred expanded graft clones.

This clonotype is labeled as hyperexpanded. Its target is unknown. Unique molecular identifiers featured in how the TCRbeta library was prepared. In TCRdb, the PCR reads were re-called with MiXCR into one record per CDR3 protein. The sample consists of about 78,000 distinct CDR3 sequences, 14% of them appearing once. V lost 2 bases, J lost 2 bases, and 12 bases lay in between. This CDR3 is 15 amino acids long. From germline, CDR1 is ENHRY and CDR2 SYGVKD. This clonotype was obtained from a male patient between 2 and 15 years old who had a stem cell transplant for acute lymphoblastic leukemia, so the T cells may come from the graft donor. Sequenced here: PBMCs, mostly from graft donor cells, sampled 180 days after TCRalphabeta/CD19-depleted stem cell transplant. This chain links TRBV10-3 with TRBJ1-2, with D possibly TRBD1 on 6 matching bases. CDR3 DNA sequence: TGTGCCATCAGTGAGACAGGGCTTCCCAACTATGGCTACACCTTC. Its protein product is CAISETGLPNYGYTF.